The text below deals with one TCR beta chain. Its antigen is undetermined. V was trimmed by 6 bases and J by 8 bases, leaving 17 bases between them. The CDR3 has 13 amino acids. This sample stems from a study of identical twins. Overall study results and limits: Fewer insertions marked abundant cord blood beta clonotypes; young adult naive trended weakly, memory not at all.

Template switching created a universal primer site, and the cDNA included unique molecular identifiers. TCRdb used MiXCR to reprocess the 5' RACE reads, holding one entry per CDR3 protein. The data hold 500,000 to 600,000 distinct CDR3 sequences, with around 20% observed a single time. The same specimen was also included in a second study, on T cells expressing NK-cell markers. From that report: Seven of the eight sequenced donors were classified as HCMV-seropositive, and one was classified as seronegative.

This TCR derives from a young woman in good health. The sample was CD4+ T cells sorted from blood. This chain uses TRBV12-3 or TRBV12-4 with TRBJ2-7; the D gene is possibly TRBD2 (5 bases). The DNA for the CDR3 is TGTGCCAGCAGCCCTGGGCAGCCGGGGAAGCAGTACTTC. Residues: CASSPGQPGKQYF.